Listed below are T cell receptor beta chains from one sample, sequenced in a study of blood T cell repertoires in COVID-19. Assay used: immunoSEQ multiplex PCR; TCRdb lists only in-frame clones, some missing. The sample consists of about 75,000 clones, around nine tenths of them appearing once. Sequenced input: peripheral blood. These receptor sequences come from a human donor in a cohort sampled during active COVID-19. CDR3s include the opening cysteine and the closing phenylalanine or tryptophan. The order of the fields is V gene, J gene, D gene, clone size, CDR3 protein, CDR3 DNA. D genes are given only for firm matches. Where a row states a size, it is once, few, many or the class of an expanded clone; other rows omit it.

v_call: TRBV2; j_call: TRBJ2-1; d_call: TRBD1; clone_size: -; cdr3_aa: CASSSGTVNNEQFF; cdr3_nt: TGTGCCAGCAGTTCCGGGACAGTCAATAATGAGCAGTTCTTC
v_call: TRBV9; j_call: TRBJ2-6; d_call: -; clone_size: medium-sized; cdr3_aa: CASSVGVSGANVLTF; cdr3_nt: TGTGCCAGCAGCGTAGGCGTCTCTGGGGCCAACGTCCTGACTTTC
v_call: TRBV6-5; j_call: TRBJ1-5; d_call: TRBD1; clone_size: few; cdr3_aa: CASRSGGGSNQPQHF; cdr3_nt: TGTGCCAGCAGGTCAGGGGGCGGTAGCAATCAGCCCCAGCATTTT
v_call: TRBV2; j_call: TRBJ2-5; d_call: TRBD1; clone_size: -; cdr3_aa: CASRPQGAETQYF; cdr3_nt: TGTGCCAGCAGGCCCCAGGGGGCGGAGACCCAGTACTTC
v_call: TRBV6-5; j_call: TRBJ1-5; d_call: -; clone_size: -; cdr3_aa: CASSPDRNSNQPQHF; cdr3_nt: TGTGCCAGCAGTCCCGACAGGAATAGCAATCAGCCCCAGCATTTT
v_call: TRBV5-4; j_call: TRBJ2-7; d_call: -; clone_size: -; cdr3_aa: CASSPPGEVGYEQYF; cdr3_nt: TGTGCCAGCAGCCCCCCAGGGGAAGTCGGCTACGAGCAGTACTTC
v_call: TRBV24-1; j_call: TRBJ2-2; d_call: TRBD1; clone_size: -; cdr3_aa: CATSDRTGSNTGELFF; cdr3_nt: TGTGCCACCAGTGATCGGACAGGTTCCAACACCGGGGAGCTGTTTTTT
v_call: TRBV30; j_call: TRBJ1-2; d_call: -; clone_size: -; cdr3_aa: CAWRLESPANYGYTF; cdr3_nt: TGTGCCTGGAGGCTGGAGTCCCCAGCTAACTATGGCTACACCTTC
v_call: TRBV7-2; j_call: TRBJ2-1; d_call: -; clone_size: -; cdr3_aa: CASKYRRGPNNEQFF; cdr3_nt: TGTGCCAGCAAGTATCGGCGGGGGCCGAACAATGAGCAGTTCTTC
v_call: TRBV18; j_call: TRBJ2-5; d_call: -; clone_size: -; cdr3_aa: CASSPGGEATQYF; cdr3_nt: TGTGCCAGCTCACCAGGGGGCGAGGCGACCCAGTACTTC
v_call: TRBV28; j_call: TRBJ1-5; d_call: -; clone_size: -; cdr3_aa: CASSRTAYSNQPQHF; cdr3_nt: TGTGCCAGCAGTAGGACAGCATATAGCAATCAGCCCCAGCATTTT
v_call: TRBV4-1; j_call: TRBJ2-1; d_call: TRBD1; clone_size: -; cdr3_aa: CASSQDPGQQDYNEQFF; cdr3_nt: TGCGCCAGCAGCCAAGACCCGGGACAGCAGGACTACAATGAGCAGTTCTTC
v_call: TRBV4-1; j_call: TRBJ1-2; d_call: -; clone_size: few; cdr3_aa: CASSQPGEGGLYYGYTF; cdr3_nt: TGCGCCAGCAGCCAACCCGGGGAGGGGGGATTATACTATGGCTACACCTTC
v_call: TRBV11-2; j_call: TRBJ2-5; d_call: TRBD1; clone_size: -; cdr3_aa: CASSQRATGGETQYF; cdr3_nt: TGTGCCAGCAGTCAGAGGGCCACAGGGGGCGAGACCCAGTACTTC
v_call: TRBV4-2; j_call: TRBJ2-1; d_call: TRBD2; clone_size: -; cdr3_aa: CASSLNPSGSYNEQFF; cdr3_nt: TGTGCCAGCAGCCTGAACCCTAGCGGGTCCTACAATGAGCAGTTCTTC
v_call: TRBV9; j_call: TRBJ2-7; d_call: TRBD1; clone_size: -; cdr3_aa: CASSVRTGAYEQYF; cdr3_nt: TGTGCCAGCAGCGTGAGGACAGGCGCCTACGAGCAGTACTTC
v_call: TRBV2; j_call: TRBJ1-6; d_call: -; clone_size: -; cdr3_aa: CASSEAYSNGNSPLHF; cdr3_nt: TGTGCCAGCAGTGAAGCTTACAGCAACGGTAATTCACCCCTCCACTTT
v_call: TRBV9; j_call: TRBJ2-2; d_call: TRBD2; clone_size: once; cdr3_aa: CASSVDTGGGTGELFF; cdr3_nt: TGTGCCAGCAGCGTAGATACGGGAGGGGGCACCGGGGAGCTGTTTTTT
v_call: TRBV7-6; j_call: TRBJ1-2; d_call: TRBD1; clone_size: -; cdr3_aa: CASSPNPLGPQGLSGYTF; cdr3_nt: TGTGCCAGCAGCCCAAACCCCCTAGGCCCACAGGGGTTGAGTGGCTACACCTTC
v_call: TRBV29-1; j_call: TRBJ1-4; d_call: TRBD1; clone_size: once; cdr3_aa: CSVKGQGAGRQEKLFF; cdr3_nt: TGCAGCGTTAAGGGACAGGGGGCAGGAAGACAAGAAAAACTGTTTTTT
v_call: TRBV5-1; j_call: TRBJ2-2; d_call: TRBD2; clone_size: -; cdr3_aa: CAREGGGQNTGELFF; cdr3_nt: TGCGCCCGCGAGGGCGGGGGGCAGAACACCGGGGAGCTGTTTTTT
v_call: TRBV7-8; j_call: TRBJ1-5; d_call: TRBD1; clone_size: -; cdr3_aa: CASSLEGAMGNQPQHF; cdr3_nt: TGTGCCAGCAGCTTAGAGGGGGCAATGGGCAATCAGCCCCAGCATTTT
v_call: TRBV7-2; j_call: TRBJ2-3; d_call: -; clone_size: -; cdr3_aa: CASSLVPGQTSTDTQYF; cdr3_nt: TGTGCCAGCAGCTTAGTCCCGGGACAAACTAGCACAGATACGCAGTATTTT
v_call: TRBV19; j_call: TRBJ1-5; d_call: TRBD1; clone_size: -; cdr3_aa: CASSSPGGAGNQPQHF; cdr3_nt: TGTGCCAGTAGTTCTCCAGGGGGCGCAGGCAATCAGCCCCAGCATTTT
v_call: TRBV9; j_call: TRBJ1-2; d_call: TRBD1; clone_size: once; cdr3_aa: CASSGGTGERGYTF; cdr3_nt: TGTGCCAGCAGCGGAGGGACAGGGGAACGGGGCTACACCTTC
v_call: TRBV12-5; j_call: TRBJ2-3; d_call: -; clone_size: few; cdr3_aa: CASAKGTLGDTQYF; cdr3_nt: TGTGCTAGTGCCAAAGGGACTCTCGGAGATACGCAGTATTTT
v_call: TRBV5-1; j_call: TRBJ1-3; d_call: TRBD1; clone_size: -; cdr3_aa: CASSLAGNPGQVIF; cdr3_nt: TGCGCCAGCAGCTTGGCCGGCAACCCGGGACAGGTCATCTTT
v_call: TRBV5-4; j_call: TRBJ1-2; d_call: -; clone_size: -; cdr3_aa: CASSWWEGYGYTF; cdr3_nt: TGTGCCAGCAGTTGGTGGGAGGGTTATGGCTACACCTTC
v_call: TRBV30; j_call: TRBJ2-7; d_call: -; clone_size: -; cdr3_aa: CAWSYIVSGEQYF; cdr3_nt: TGTGCCTGGAGTTATATCGTTTCGGGGGAGCAGTACTTC
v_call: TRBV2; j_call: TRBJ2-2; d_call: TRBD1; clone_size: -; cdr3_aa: CASRGQPSNTGELFF; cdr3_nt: TGTGCCAGCAGGGGACAGCCCTCGAACACCGGGGAGCTGTTTTTT
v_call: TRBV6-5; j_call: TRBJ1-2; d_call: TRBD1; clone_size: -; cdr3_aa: CASSIQGVQGYTF; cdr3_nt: TGTGCCAGCAGTATACAGGGGGTCCAAGGCTACACCTTC
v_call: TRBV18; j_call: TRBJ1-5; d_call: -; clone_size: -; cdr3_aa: CASSIALNQPQHF; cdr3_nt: TGTGCCAGCTCAATAGCGCTGAATCAGCCCCAGCATTTT
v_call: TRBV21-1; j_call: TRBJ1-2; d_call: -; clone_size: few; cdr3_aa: CASRRANPGYNYGYTF; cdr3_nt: TGTGCCAGCAGAAGAGCAAACCCAGGGTATAACTATGGCTACACCTTC
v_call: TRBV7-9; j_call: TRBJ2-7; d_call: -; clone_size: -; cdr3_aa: CASSYTEPGGNYEQYF; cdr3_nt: TGTGCCAGCAGCTACACAGAACCAGGAGGGAACTACGAGCAGTACTTC
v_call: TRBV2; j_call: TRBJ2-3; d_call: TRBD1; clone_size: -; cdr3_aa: CASSEDRATDTQYF; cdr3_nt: TGTGCCAGCAGTGAGGACAGGGCCACAGATACGCAGTATTTT
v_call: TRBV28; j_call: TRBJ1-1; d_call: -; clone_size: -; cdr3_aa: CASSSGQGDTEAFF; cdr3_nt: TGTGCCAGCAGTTCAGGGCAAGGGGACACTGAAGCTTTCTTT
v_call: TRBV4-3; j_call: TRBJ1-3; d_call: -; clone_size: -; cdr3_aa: CASSQVTGNTIYF; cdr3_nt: TGCGCCAGCAGCCAAGTAACTGGAAACACCATATATTTT
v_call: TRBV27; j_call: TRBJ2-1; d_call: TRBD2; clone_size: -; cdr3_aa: CASSLSMLLAGDYNEQFF; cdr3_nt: TGTGCCAGCAGTTTATCGATGTTGCTAGCGGGAGACTACAATGAGCAGTTCTTC
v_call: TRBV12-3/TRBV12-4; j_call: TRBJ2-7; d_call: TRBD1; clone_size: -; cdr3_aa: CASSPTRGREYF; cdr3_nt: TGTGCCAGCAGCCCTACGAGGGGGCGCGAGTACTTC
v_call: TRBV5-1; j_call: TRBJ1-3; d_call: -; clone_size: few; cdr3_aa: CASSWQGSDSGNTIYF; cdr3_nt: TGCGCCAGCAGCTGGCAGGGGTCCGATTCTGGAAACACCATATATTTT
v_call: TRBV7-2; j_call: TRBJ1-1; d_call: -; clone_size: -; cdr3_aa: CASSLQQGGTEAFF; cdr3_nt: TGTGCCAGCAGCCTCCAACAGGGTGGCACTGAAGCTTTCTTT
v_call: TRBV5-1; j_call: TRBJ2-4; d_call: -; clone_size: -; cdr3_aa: CASTSGGGQGGIQYF; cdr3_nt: TGCGCCAGCACTTCGGGGGGTGGACAGGGCGGCATTCAGTACTTC
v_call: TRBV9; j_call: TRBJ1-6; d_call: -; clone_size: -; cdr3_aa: CASSVSDINSPLHF; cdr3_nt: TGTGCCAGCAGCGTATCGGACATTAATTCACCCCTCCACTTT
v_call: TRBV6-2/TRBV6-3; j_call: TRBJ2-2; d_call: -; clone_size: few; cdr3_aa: CASSYSSGSSTGELFF; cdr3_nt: TGTGCCAGCAGTTACTCGAGCGGCAGCAGCACCGGGGAGCTGTTTTTT
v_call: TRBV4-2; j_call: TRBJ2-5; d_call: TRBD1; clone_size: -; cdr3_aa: CASSPTGQKQETQYF; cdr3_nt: TGTGCCAGCAGTCCGACGGGACAGAAGCAAGAGACCCAGTACTTC
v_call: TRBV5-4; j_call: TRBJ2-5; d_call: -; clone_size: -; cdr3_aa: CASSSTGLETQYF; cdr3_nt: TGTGCCAGCAGCTCAACAGGGCTCGAGACCCAGTACTTC
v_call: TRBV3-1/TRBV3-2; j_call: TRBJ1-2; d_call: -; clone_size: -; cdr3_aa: CASSRREYANYGYTF; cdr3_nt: TGTGCCAGCAGCCGCCGAGAGTATGCTAACTATGGCTACACCTTC
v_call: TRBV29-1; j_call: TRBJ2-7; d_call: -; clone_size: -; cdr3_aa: CSVLRGGDPRNEQYF; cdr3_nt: TGCAGCGTTTTGAGGGGGGGTGACCCTAGGAACGAGCAGTACTTC
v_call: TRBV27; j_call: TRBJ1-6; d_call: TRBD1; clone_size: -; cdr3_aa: CASSHRDRGFSPLHF; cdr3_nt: TGTGCCAGCAGTCACCGGGACAGGGGTTTTTCACCCCTCCACTTT
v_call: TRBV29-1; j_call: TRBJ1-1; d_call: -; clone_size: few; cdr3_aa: CSGSLRGRREAFF; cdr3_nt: TGCAGCGGATCCCTCAGGGGACGGAGGGAAGCTTTCTTT
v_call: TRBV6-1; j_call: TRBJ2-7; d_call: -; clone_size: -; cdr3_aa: CASSEWQGGPYEQYF; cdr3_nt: TGTGCCAGCAGTGAGTGGCAGGGCGGCCCCTACGAGCAGTACTTC
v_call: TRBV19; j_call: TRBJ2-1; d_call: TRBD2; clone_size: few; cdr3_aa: CASSVQAGGSYNEQFF; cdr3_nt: TGTGCCAGTAGTGTCCAAGCGGGAGGGTCCTACAATGAGCAGTTCTTC
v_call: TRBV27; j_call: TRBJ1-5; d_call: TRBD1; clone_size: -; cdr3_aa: CASSPRQGNQPQHF; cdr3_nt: TGTGCCAGCAGTCCACGACAGGGAAACCAGCCCCAGCATTTT